This T cell receptor beta chain came from a study of blood T cell repertoires in COVID-19. Looking at the study overall: Researchers got acute and convalescent COVID-19 samples from the United States, Italy and Spain. The cDNA or gDNA used as material had been derived from T cells, B-cell-depleted T cells, or PBMCs.

The CDR3 length is 14 residues. Trimming at V came to 6 bases and at J to 3 bases, leaving 8 bases not matched to a gene. Germline V CDR1 and CDR2: SQVTM, ANQGSEA. How the authors handled the data: Reference gene primer amplification in the assay estimated nucleated cell counts. Produced via immunoSEQ multiplex PCR; TCRdb's table is partial and in-frame only. V and J calls and clone size are copied from that table; D and trimming were computed from the DNA. The sample lists around 110,000 clones, around nine tenths seen once, with roughly 1.2% in the top ten. The J gene is TRBJ2-7, the V gene TRBV29-1; 10 bases agree with TRBD1. Sequenced input: peripheral blood. This clonotype was obtained from a woman between 25 and 40 years old with acute or convalescent COVID-19. The CDR3 coding sequence is TGCAGCGTCGCCGGGACAGGGGACGGCTACGAGCAGTACTTC. This translates into CSVAGTGDGYEQYF.